The 15 T cell receptor beta chains below all came from one sample that was sequenced in a study of T cell responses to AZD1222 COVID-19 vaccine. The data were produced by immunoSEQ multiplex PCR, yet TCRdb's version contains in-frame clones alone and is incomplete. This table has about 120,000 clones, roughly 90% appearing once. The specimen comprised peripheral blood, sampled on day 0 of AZD1222 vaccination. All receptors derive from an adult in good health.

J is TRBJ2-2 and V is TRBV9; 9 bases line up with TRBD1. The V gene's germline CDR1 is SGDLS and CDR2 YYNGEE. The CDR3 spans 16 residues. Trimming took 3 bases from V and 7 from J; bases not matched to a gene: 10. Here the CDR3 DNA reads TGTGCCAGCAGCGGCCCCGGGACAGGGTTGATCGGGGAGCTGTTTTTT. Its translation is CASSGPGTGLIGELFF.

The chain combines TRBV6-5 with TRBJ1-3; D is possibly TRBD1 (6 bases). Germline loops: CDR1 MNHEY, CDR2 SVGAGI. This CDR3 spans 13 amino acids. V was shortened by 6 bases and J by 4 bases, with 10 bases between the two germline ends. The CDR3 sequence is CASSTTGGNTIYF. Written as DNA, the CDR3 is TGTGCCAGCAGCACAACAGGGGGAAACACCATATATTTT.

J is TRBJ1-2 and V is TRBV5-5; 9 bases map to TRBD1. CDR3 length equals 14 residues. Germline-derived CDR1 and CDR2 are SGHKS and YYEKEE (reference sequence). V gave up 9 bases and J gave up 2 bases; unmatched junction bases: 8. The CDR3 protein is CATQGTGKNYGYTF. The CDR3 region has the DNA TGTGCCACCCAAGGGACAGGGAAGAACTATGGCTACACCTTC.

The chain recombines TRBV7-6 with TRBJ2-7; no firm D call. Trimming left V 1 base short and J 5 bases short, with 15 bases between. The CDR3 has 15 amino acids. CDR1 SGHVS and CDR2 FNYEAQ come from the germline V gene. The CDR3 reads CASSLVGAPPDEQYF. The CDR3 nucleotides are TGTGCCAGCAGCTTAGTCGGAGCGCCTCCCGACGAGCAGTACTTC.

The sample holds a few counts of this clone. This sample includes further DNA sequences coding for the same CDR3. The chain couples TRBV10-3 to TRBJ1-5; TRBD1 is a possible D gene (5 bases). Trimming stripped 2 bases from V and 7 bases from J, with 12 bases between. Germline V gene data show CDR1 as ENHRY and CDR2 as SYGVKD. The CDR3 consists of 14 residues. The CDR3 DNA sequence: TGTGCCATCAGTGAGGGGAGGGGAGGCCAGCCCCAGCATTTT. This encodes CAISEGRGGQPQHF.

Written as DNA, the CDR3 is TGTGCCAGCAGTAGCGGGATGGGGGGCACAGATACGCAGTATTTT. As protein: CASSSGMGGTDTQYF. The V gene is TRBV27, the J gene TRBJ2-3; 7 nucleotides align to TRBD2. V shed 5 bases, J shed 1 base, and the junction held 6 bases outside the gene matches. Per germline, CDR1 MNHEY and CDR2 SMNVEV (reference sequence). This CDR3 has 15 amino acids.

The J gene is TRBJ2-1, the V gene TRBV4-3; 11 positions match TRBD2. The V gene end was trimmed by 0 bases and the J gene end by 1 base; junction bases not matched to a gene: 11. Germline V CDR1 and CDR2: LGHNA, YSLEER. The CDR3 is made up of 20 amino acids. CDR3 bases: TGCGCCAGCAGCCAAGATATACTAGCGGGAGAGACGGGGTCCTACAATGAGCAGTTCTTC. Residues: CASSQDILAGETGSYNEQFF.

The rearrangement joins TRBV11-2 to TRBJ1-6, with D perhaps TRBD1 (6 bases). Germline V gene lookup returns CDR1 SGHAT and CDR2 FQNNGV. The CDR3 totals 13 residues. The V end was cut by 8 bases, the J end by 7 bases, with 12 bases between. CDR3 residues: CASRDIGNSPLHF. Here the CDR3 DNA reads TGTGCCAGCCGGGACATAGGAAATTCACCCCTCCACTTT.

This clone appeared once. The chain carries TRBV27 and TRBJ2-1, with D possibly matching TRBD1 (5 bases). The CDR3 sequence is 14 residues long. V was pared by 11 bases and J by 4 bases, with 18 bases between. CDR1 is MNHEY and CDR2 is SMNVEV in the germline V gene (reference sequence). The CDR3 reads CASKGLGIYNEQFF. The CDR3 DNA is TGTGCCTCTAAGGGGCTGGGGATTTACAATGAGCAGTTCTTC.

The chain has TRBV19 and TRBJ1-4; D is undetermined. Trimming removed 7 bases at V and 8 bases at J, with 17 bases between. The CDR3 totals 14 residues. Germline CDR1 LNHDA, CDR2 SQIVND (reference sequence). This CDR3 is CASTTGGIREKLFF. The CDR3 coding sequence is TGTGCCAGTACCACCGGCGGTATCCGAGAAAAACTGTTTTTT.

The genes are TRBV6-5 and TRBJ2-2, with TRBD2 matching over 12 bases. J gave up 6 bases and V 6 bases, and 5 bases lay outside the gene matches. The CDR3 contains 15 residues. Germline assignment: CDR1 MNHEY and CDR2 SVGAGI. The CDR3 nucleotides read TGTGCCAGCAGCGAGACTAGCGGGGGACCCGGGGAGCTGTTTTTT. This gives the protein CASSETSGGPGELFF.

The chain links TRBV6-2 or TRBV6-3 to TRBJ2-7, with TRBD1 as a possible D gene (5 bases). The V gene lost 2 bases and the J gene lost 5 bases, with 16 bases spanning the gap. This CDR3 region has 15 residues. Looked up from germline, CDR1 is MNHEY and CDR2 is SVGEGT. DNA for the CDR3: TGTGCCAGCAGTTACAGGGGCCCATATTTCGACGAGCAGTACTTC. Amino acid sequence: CASSYRGPYFDEQYF.

This chain joins TRBV6-1 and TRBJ2-7; D uncertain. Between the trimmed V and J ends, which lost 2 bases and 5 bases, there was a span of 13 bases. Per the germline V gene, CDR1 is MNHNS and CDR2 is SASEGT. The CDR3 runs 14 residues. The CDR3 DNA sequence: TGTGCCAGCAGTGAAAGTGGTTCGGCTCACGAGCAGTACTTC. This translates into CASSESGSAHEQYF.

This clone was detected only a few times. The chain joins TRBV4-3 to TRBJ2-7; D ambiguous. The CDR3 totals 14 residues. V dropped 0 bases and J dropped 0 bases, with 6 bases sitting between them. CDR1 and CDR2 from the germline V gene are LGHNA and YSLEER. This chain's CDR3 is CASSQDKNSYEQYF. The DNA for the CDR3 is TGCGCCAGCAGCCAAGATAAAAACTCCTACGAGCAGTACTTC.

The CDR3 reads CASSFSQSSSYEQYF. CDR3 coding DNA: TGTGCCAGTAGTTTTTCACAATCGAGCTCCTACGAGCAGTACTTC. The chain links TRBV19 to TRBJ2-7, with D unclear. The CDR3 has 15 residues. Germline V gives CDR1 LNHDA, CDR2 SQIVND (reference sequence). The germline V and J ends were trimmed by 5 bases and 0 bases, with 14 bases remaining between them.